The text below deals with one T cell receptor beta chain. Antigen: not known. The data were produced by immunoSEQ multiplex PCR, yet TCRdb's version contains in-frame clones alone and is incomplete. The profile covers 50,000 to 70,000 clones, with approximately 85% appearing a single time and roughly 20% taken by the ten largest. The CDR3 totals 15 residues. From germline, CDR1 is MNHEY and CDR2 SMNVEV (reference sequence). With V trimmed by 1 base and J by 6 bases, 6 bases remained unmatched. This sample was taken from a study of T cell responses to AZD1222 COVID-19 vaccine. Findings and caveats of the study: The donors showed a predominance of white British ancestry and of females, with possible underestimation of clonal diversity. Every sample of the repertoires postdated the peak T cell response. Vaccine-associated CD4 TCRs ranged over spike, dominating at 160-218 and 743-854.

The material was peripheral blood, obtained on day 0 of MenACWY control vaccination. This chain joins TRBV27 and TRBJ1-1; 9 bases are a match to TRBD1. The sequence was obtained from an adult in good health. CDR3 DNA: TGTGCCAGCAGTTTATTCGGCGGACAGGGGTCTGAAGCTTTCTTT. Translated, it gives CASSLFGGQGSEAFF.